One sample yielded the 2 T cell receptor beta chains listed below, sequenced in a study of cytomegalovirus exposure and HLA in healthy donors. PCR was performed using 60 Vbeta and 13 Jbeta primers. Some clones are missing from TCRdb's copy, which holds only in-frame ones; the method was immunoSEQ multiplex PCR. The sample has 150,000 or so clones; around 86% are singletons. Material for sequencing was PBMCs. These receptors all come from a man aged 45-65 years in good health and CMV-seropositive.

The chain joins TRBV7-2 to TRBJ1-5; D may be TRBD1 (5 bases). This CDR3 spans 14 amino acids. Trimming removed 2 bases from V and 6 bases from J, with 11 bases in between. Germline CDR1 is SGHTA and CDR2 is FQGNSA. The CDR3: CASSLIQGRQPQHF. The CDR3 bases are TGTGCCAGCAGCTTAATTCAGGGCCGTCAGCCCCAGCATTTT.

This clone appeared a few times. This chain joins TRBV2 and TRBJ1-4, with TRBD1 identical over 7 bases. The CDR3 extends over 14 amino acids. Germline V gene sequence: CDR1 SNHLY, CDR2 FYNNEI. V was pared by 5 bases and J by 5 bases, with 5 bases of the junction left unmatched. CDR3 bases: TGTGCCAGCAGTAACAGGGGCGGGAATGAAAAACTGTTTTTT. Protein: CASSNRGGNEKLFF.